This T cell receptor beta chain originates from a study of cytomegalovirus exposure and HLA in healthy donors. Findings and limits, study-wide: A later analysis linked a missense variant in DCLRE1C to the trimming of TCR beta V and J genes.

60 Vbeta and 13 Jbeta primers were used in PCR. The protocol was immunoSEQ multiplex PCR, while the TCRdb copy is restricted to in-frame clones and leaves out a portion. The repertoire holds about 200,000 clones, around 75% seen once, with approximately 1.8% in the top ten. Comment on this clone: Its antigen remains unidentified.

This CDR3 spans 15 amino acids. V trimming: 4 bases; J trimming: 7 bases; junction bases outside the gene matches: 6. Germline V gene sequence: CDR1 SGHNT, CDR2 YENEEA. The chain employs TRBV11-3 and TRBJ2-2, with 10 positions matching TRBD1. This clonotype originated in a woman under 40 in good health and CMV-seronegative. The sample taken for sequencing was PBMCs. CDR3: CASSSRTGGSGELFF. The CDR3 DNA reads TGTGCCAGCAGCTCCCGGACAGGGGGAAGCGGGGAGCTGTTTTTT.